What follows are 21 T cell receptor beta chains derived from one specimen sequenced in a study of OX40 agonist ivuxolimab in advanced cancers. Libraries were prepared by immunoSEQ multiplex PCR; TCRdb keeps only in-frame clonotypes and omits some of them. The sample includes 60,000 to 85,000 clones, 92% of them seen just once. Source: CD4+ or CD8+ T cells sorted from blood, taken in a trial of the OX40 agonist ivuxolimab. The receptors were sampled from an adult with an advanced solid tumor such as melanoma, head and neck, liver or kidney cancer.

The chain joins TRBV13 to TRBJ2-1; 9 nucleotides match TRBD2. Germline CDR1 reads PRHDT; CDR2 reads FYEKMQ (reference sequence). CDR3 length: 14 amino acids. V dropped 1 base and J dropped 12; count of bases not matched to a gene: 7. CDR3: CASSLVGSGGGQFF. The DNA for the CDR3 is TGTGCCAGCAGCTTAGTTGGTAGCGGGGGCGGGCAGTTCTTC.

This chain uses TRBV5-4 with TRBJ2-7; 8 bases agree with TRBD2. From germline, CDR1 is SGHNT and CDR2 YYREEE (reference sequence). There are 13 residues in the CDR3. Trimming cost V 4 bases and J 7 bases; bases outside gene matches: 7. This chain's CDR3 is CASSPGTSGEQYF. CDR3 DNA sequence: TGTGCCAGCAGCCCTGGGACTAGTGGAGAGCAGTACTTC.

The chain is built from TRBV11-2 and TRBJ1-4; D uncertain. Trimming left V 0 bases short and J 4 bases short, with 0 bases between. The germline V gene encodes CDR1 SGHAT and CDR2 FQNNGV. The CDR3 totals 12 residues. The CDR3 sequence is CASSLDNEKLFF. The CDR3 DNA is TGTGCCAGCAGCTTAGATAATGAAAAACTGTTTTTT.

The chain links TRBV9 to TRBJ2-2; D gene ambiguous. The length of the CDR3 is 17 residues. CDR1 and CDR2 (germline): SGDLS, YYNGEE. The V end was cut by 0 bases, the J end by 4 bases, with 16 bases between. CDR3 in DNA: TGTGCCAGCAGCGTAGGGGGTGGATCCCCACTCACCGGGGAGCTGTTTTTT. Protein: CASSVGGGSPLTGELFF.

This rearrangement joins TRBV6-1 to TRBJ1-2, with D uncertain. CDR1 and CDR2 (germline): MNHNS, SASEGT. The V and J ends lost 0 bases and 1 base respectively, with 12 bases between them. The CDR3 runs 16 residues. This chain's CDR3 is CASSEAVAALNYGYTF. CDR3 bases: TGTGCCAGCAGTGAAGCGGTGGCAGCCCTTAACTATGGCTACACCTTC.

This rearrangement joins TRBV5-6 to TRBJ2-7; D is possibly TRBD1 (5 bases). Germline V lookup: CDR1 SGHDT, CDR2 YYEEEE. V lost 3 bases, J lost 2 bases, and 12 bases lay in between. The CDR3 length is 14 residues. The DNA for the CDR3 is TGTGCCAGCAGCTGGACACAGACCCCCTACGAGCAGTACTTC. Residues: CASSWTQTPYEQYF.

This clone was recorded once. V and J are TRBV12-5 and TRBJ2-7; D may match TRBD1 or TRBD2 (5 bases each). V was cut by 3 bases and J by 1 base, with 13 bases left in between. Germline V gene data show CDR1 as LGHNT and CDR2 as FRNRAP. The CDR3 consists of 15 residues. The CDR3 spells CASGLTDTGSYEQYF. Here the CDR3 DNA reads TGTGCTAGTGGTTTAACGGACACGGGGTCCTACGAGCAGTACTTC.

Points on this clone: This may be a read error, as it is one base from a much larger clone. DNA of the CDR3: TGTGCCAGCAGCTTAGGGGGGGATAATTCACCCCTCCACTTT. Residues: CASSLGGDNSPLHF. The chain has TRBV7-6 and TRBJ1-6, with D maybe TRBD1 (5 bases). Deletions cut 1 base from V and 5 bases from J, with 6 bases between. The CDR3 is 14 amino acids. Germline values: CDR1 SGHVS, CDR2 FNYEAQ.

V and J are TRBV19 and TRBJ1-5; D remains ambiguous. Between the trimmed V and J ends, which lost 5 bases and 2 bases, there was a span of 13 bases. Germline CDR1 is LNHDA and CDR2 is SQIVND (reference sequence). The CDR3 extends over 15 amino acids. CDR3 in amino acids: CASSGSTRGNQPQHF. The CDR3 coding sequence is TGTGCCAGTAGTGGGTCAACTAGGGGCAATCAGCCCCAGCATTTT.

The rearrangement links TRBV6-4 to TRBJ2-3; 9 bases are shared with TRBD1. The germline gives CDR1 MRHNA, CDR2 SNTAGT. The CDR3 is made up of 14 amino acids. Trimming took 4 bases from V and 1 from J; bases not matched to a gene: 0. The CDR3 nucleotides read TGTGCCAGCAGTGGGACAGGGGGCACAGATACGCAGTATTTT. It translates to CASSGTGGTDTQYF.

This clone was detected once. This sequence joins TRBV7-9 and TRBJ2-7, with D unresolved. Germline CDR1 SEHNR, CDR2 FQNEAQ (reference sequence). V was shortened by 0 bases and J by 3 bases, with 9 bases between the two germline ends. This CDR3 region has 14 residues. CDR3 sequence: CASSLAALYYEQYF. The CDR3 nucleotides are TGTGCCAGCAGCTTAGCCGCCTTATACTACGAGCAGTACTTC.

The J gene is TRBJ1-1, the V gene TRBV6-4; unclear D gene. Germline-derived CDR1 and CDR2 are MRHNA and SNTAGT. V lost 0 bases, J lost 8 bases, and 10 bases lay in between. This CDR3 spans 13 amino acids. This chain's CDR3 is CASSDSFGLEAFF. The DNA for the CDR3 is TGTGCCAGCAGTGACTCGTTCGGCTTAGAAGCTTTCTTT.

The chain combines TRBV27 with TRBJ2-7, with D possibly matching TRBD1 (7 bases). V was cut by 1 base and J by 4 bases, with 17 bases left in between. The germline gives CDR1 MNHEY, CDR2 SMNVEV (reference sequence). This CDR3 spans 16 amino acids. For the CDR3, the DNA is TGTGCCAGCAGTTTATTATTCAGCAGGGGGGTTTACGAGCAGTACTTC. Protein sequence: CASSLLFSRGVYEQYF.

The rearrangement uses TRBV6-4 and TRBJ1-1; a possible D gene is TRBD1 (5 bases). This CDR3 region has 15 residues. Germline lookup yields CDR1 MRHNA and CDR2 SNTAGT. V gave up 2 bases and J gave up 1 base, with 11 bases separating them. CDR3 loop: CASSDGAGENTEAFF. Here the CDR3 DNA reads TGTGCCAGCAGTGACGGGGCGGGGGAGAACACTGAAGCTTTCTTT.

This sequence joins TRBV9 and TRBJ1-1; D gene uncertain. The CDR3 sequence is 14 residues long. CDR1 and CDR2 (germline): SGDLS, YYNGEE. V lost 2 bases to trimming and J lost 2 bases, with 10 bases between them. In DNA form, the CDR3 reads TGTGCCAGCAGCGTCTCCGGTGTTAACACTGAAGCTTTCTTT. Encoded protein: CASSVSGVNTEAFF.

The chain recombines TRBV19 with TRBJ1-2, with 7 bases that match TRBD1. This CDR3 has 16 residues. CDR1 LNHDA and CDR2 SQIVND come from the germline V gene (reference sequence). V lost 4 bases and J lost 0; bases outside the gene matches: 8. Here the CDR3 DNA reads TGTGCCAGTAGTACTGGACAGGAACTAGCTAACTATGGCTACACCTTC. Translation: CASSTGQELANYGYTF.

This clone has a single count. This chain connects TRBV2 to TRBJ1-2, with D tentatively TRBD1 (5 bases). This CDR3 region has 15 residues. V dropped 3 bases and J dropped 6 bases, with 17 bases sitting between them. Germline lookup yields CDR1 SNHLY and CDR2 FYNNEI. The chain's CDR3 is CASSEFIGTTNGYTF. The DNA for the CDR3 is TGTGCCAGCAGTGAGTTTATAGGGACCACTAATGGCTACACCTTC.

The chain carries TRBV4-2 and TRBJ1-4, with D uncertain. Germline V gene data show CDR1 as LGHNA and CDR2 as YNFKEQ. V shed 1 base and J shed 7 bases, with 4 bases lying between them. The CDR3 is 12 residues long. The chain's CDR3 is CASSQVGEKLFF. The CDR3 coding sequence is TGTGCCAGCAGCCAAGTGGGTGAAAAACTGTTTTTT.

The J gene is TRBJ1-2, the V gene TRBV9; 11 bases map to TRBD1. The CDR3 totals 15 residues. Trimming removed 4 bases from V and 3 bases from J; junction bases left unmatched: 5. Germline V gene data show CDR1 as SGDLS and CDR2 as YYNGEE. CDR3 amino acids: CASSLEGQGDYGYTF. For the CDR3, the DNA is TGTGCCAGCAGCTTGGAGGGACAGGGGGACTATGGCTACACCTTC. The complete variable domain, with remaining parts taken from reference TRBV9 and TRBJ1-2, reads DSGVTQTPKHLITATGQRVTLRCSPRSGDLSVYWYQQSLDQGLQFLIQYYNGEERAKGNILERFSAQQFPDLHSELNLSSLELGDSALYFCASSLEGQGDYGYTFGSGTRLTVV.

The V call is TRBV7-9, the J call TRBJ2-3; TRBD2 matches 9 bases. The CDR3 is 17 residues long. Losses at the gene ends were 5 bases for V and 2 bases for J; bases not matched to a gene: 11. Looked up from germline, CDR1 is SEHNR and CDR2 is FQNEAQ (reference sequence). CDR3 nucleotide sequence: TGTGCCAGCAGCCCCGCGGGGCTAGCGGGGCCCACAGATACGCAGTATTTT. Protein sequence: CASSPAGLAGPTDTQYF.

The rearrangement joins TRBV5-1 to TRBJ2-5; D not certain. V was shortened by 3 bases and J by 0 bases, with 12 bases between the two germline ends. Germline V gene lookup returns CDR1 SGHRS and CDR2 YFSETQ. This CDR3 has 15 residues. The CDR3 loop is CASSSTQSYQETQYF. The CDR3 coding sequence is TGCGCCAGCAGCTCCACGCAGTCGTACCAAGAGACCCAGTACTTC.